This T cell receptor (beta chain) is from a study of control samples from healthy donors and cancer patients. Sequencing was performed with immunoSEQ multiplex PCR; in TCRdb, only in-frame clones are kept and a portion is missing. The sample carries 150,000 or so clones, 94% recorded once. The sequence derives from a woman in her 40s in good health. Material for sequencing was blood.

For the CDR3, the DNA is TGTGCCAGCAGCCCCGGCCGGGACAGGTGGCGGTCGTTCTTC. As protein: CASSPGRDRWRSFF. The chain couples TRBV5-4 to TRBJ2-1; 8 positions match TRBD1. Germline V CDR1 and CDR2: SGHNT, YYREEE (reference sequence). The CDR3 covers 14 residues. V trimming: 4 bases; J trimming: 15 bases; junction bases outside the gene matches: 15.